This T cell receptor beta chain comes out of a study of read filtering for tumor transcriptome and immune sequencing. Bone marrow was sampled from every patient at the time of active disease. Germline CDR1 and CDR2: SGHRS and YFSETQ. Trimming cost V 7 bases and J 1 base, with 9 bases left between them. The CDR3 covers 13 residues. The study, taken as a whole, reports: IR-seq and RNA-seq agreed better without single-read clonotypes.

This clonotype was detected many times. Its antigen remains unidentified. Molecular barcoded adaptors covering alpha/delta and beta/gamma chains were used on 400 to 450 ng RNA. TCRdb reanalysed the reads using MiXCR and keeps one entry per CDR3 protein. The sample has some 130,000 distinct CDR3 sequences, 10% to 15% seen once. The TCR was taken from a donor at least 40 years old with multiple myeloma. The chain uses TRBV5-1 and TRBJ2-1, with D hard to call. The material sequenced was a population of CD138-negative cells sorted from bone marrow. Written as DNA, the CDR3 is TGCGCCAGCGGTCCTAGTTCCTACAATGAGCAGTTCTTC. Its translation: CASGPSSYNEQFF.